The rows below give T cell receptor beta chains drawn from one sample of a study of cytomegalovirus exposure and HLA in healthy donors. Sequencing was performed with immunoSEQ multiplex PCR; in TCRdb, only in-frame clones are kept and a portion is missing. The sample contains about 130,000 clones, approximately 95% of which appear only once. The source material was PBMCs. Receptors originate from a man aged 18-30 years in good health and CMV-seronegative. Each CDR3 is given with its conserved first and last residue. Each record gives: D gene, V gene, CDR3 length, clone size, J gene, CDR3 DNA, CDR3 protein. The D gene is left open where the match is weak. Rows give clone size only sometimes, using once, few, many, or a class for an expanded clone.

.	TRBV10-3	13	.	TRBJ2-5	TGTGCCATCGGGGGACATCGGAAAGAGACCCAGTACTTC	CAIGGHRKETQYF
.	TRBV19	14	.	TRBJ2-3	TGTGCCAGTAGTATTCCAGGTGGCACAGATACGCAGTATTTT	CASSIPGGTDTQYF
.	TRBV15	15	.	TRBJ2-3	TGTGCCACCAGCAGAGAGCGGCGAGGCACAGATACGCAGTATTTT	CATSRERRGTDTQYF
TRBD2	TRBV18	16	.	TRBJ2-2	TGTGCCAGCTCACCCCTTCTAGCGGGAGGAACCGGGGAGCTGTTTTTT	CASSPLLAGGTGELFF
TRBD2	TRBV9	16	.	TRBJ2-2	TGTGCCAGCAGCGTAGAAGCGGGAGGGCCCACCGGGGAGCTGTTTTTT	CASSVEAGGPTGELFF
TRBD1	TRBV20-1	11	.	TRBJ2-7	TGCAGTGCCCCCACAGGGGCCGAGCAGTACTTC	CSAPTGAEQYF
TRBD2	TRBV30	13	.	TRBJ2-7	TGTGCCTGGAGTGTAACTAGCGGGACCGAGCAGTACTTC	CAWSVTSGTEQYF
TRBD1	TRBV30	15	.	TRBJ2-5	TGTGCCTGGACCCGGACAGGGCCCTACCAAGAGACCCAGTACTTC	CAWTRTGPYQETQYF
TRBD2	TRBV5-5	18	once	TRBJ2-1	TGTGCCAGCAGGGACGGACTAGCGGGAGGAAATTCCTGGAATGAGCAGTTCTTC	CASRDGLAGGNSWNEQFF
.	TRBV7-8	17	.	TRBJ2-1	TGTGCCAGCAGCTTAGGTCGTAAATCGGGAGCCTACAATGAGCAGTTCTTC	CASSLGRKSGAYNEQFF
.	TRBV30	13	.	TRBJ1-1	TGTGCCTGGAAGGAGGGGAGGTACACTGAAGCTTTCTTT	CAWKEGRYTEAFF
TRBD2	TRBV5-6	19	.	TRBJ2-1	TGTGCCAGCAGCTTGGGACTAGCGGGAGGATCCCTTAACTACAATGAGCAGTTCTTC	CASSLGLAGGSLNYNEQFF
.	TRBV7-6	18	.	TRBJ2-4	TGTGCCAGCAGCCCCCGCGAGGACTTAACTTTAGCCAAAAACATTCAGTACTTC	CASSPREDLTLAKNIQYF
TRBD2	TRBV18	15	.	TRBJ2-7	TGTGCCAGCTCACCACTAGATAGCGGGCCCTACGAGCAGTACTTC	CASSPLDSGPYEQYF
.	TRBV10-1	11	.	TRBJ1-4	TGCGCCAGCAACCGGACTGATGAACTGTTTTTT	CASNRTDELFF
.	TRBV4-3	16	.	TRBJ1-4	TGCGCCAGCAGCCAAGATTGGCAGGGTCCTAATGAAAAACTGTTTTTT	CASSQDWQGPNEKLFF
TRBD2	TRBV4-1	16	.	TRBJ2-7	TGCGCCAGCAGCCCCCAGGGGACTAGCGGGACCTACGAGCAGTACTTC	CASSPQGTSGTYEQYF